This T cell receptor beta chain was sequenced during a study of T cells in Graves' hyperthyroidism and ophthalmopathy. Authors of the study amplified TCR beta CDR3 regions from RNA transcripts. When the TCR CDR3 underwent first-round RT-PCR, the HTBI primer set was used. TCRdb called the multiplex PCR reads again in MiXCR, with one record for every CDR3 protein. The sample holds 460,000 or so distinct CDR3 sequences; approximately 15% are singletons and the top ten take less than 20%. This clonotype came up many times. Hyperthyroidism had been newly diagnosed in patients aged 18 to 65, and its duration was under 2 months. Patients with uncontrolled infections, other autoimmune diseases, pregnancy or lactation were excluded. After removal of 2 bases from V and 3 bases from J, the junction contained 3 bases not matched to a gene. The CDR3 runs to 17 residues. From germline, CDR1 is SNHLY and CDR2 FYNNEI.

Sequencing used blood. The sequence was obtained from a woman under 30 with Graves' hyperthyroidism. V gene TRBV2 combines with J gene TRBJ2-3; the match to TRBD2 covers 15 bases. The CDR3 DNA is TGTGCCAGCAGTGAATCGGGACTAGCGGGAGGAACAGATACGCAGTATTTT. It yields the protein CASSESGLAGGTDTQYF.